This entry lists 22 T cell receptor beta chains sequenced from one sample in a study of T cell responses to AZD1222 COVID-19 vaccine. The protocol was immunoSEQ multiplex PCR, while the TCRdb copy is restricted to in-frame clones and leaves out a portion. This table holds about 270,000 clones, 90% to 95% found once. The sequences come from peripheral blood, collected 28 days after the second AZD1222 dose. The origin of the receptors is an adult who received the AZD1222 COVID-19 vaccine.

CDR3 in amino acids: CASSRSAREGLDTGELFF. The CDR3 coding sequence is TGCGCCAGCAGTCGATCGGCGCGGGAGGGCCTAGACACCGGGGAGCTGTTTTTT. V and J are TRBV5-1 and TRBJ2-2; TRBD2 matches 9 bases. Losses at the gene ends were 5 bases for V and 3 bases for J; bases not matched to a gene: 14. The germline gives CDR1 SGHRS, CDR2 YFSETQ. This CDR3 contains 18 residues.

The genes are TRBV11-3 and TRBJ2-7; 7 bases line up with TRBD1. The germline CDR1 and CDR2 sequences are SGHNT and YENEEA. Losses at the gene ends were 3 bases for V and 3 bases for J; bases not matched to a gene: 2. This CDR3 region has 13 residues. The DNA for the CDR3 is TGTGCCAGCAGCTTGGGACAGCACTACGAGCAGTACTTC. Its translation is CASSLGQHYEQYF.

The V and J genes are TRBV9 and TRBJ2-5; D not resolved. The CDR3 contains 13 residues. V gave up 0 bases and J gave up 1 base, with 4 bases separating them. Germline CDR1 is SGDLS and CDR2 is YYNGEE. This chain's CDR3 is CASSVATQETQYF. The CDR3 DNA reads as TGTGCCAGCAGCGTAGCTACCCAAGAGACCCAGTACTTC.

This clone was detected only once. The V and J genes are TRBV20-1 and TRBJ1-1, with D uncertain. Trimming took 3 bases from V and 6 from J, leaving 11 bases between them. Germline lookup yields CDR1 DFQATT and CDR2 SNEGSKA (reference sequence). CDR3 length: 12 amino acids. Here the CDR3 DNA reads TGCAGTGCTAGTAACTGGCCGGCTGAAGCTTTCTTT. Protein sequence: CSASNWPAEAFF.

The V gene is TRBV5-1, the J gene TRBJ1-5, with TRBD1 matching 9 bases. J gave up 4 bases and V 4 bases, and 3 bases lay outside the gene matches. The CDR3 length is 14 residues. Germline CDR1 is SGHRS and CDR2 is YFSETQ. The DNA of the CDR3 is TGCGCCAGCAGCCCCGGGACAGGGAATCAGCCCCAGCATTTT. This codes for CASSPGTGNQPQHF. The full variable domain, with the rest looked up from reference TRBV5-1 and TRBJ1-5, is KAGVTQTPRYLIKTRGQQVTLSCSPISGHRSVSWYQQTPGQGLQFLFEYFSETQRNKGNFPGRFSGRQFSNSRSEMNVSTLELGDSALYLCASSPGTGNQPQHFGDGTRLSIL.

CDR3 DNA sequence: TGTGCCAGCGGATCTATGGGGACAGGGACAGAGACCCAGTACTTC. This codes for CASGSMGTGTETQYF. The chain is built from TRBV7-9 and TRBJ2-5, with 9 bases that match TRBD1. Germline CDR1 is SEHNR and CDR2 is FQNEAQ (reference sequence). V lost 8 bases, J lost 4 bases, and 11 bases stayed unmatched. This CDR3 has 15 residues.

The chain couples TRBV19 to TRBJ2-7, with 8 nucleotides matching TRBD2. Germline values: CDR1 LNHDA, CDR2 SQIVND (reference sequence). This CDR3 contains 16 residues. V lost 7 bases and J lost 2; bases outside the gene matches: 13. The CDR3 reads CASTLRGGPIPYEQYF. As DNA, the CDR3 is TGTGCCAGTACCCTCCGGGGGGGGCCGATTCCCTACGAGCAGTACTTC.

This chain connects TRBV5-1 to TRBJ2-2; 10 nucleotides line up with TRBD1. V lost 6 bases to trimming and J lost 4 bases; unmatched junction nucleotides: 3. The germline V gene has CDR1 SGHRS and CDR2 YFSETQ. The CDR3 consists of 14 residues. CDR3 DNA sequence: TGCGCCAGCACGGACAGGGGGACCACCGGGGAGCTGTTTTTT. The encoded protein is CASTDRGTTGELFF.

The V call is TRBV6-4, the J call TRBJ2-7; D gene ambiguous. CDR1 is MRHNA and CDR2 is SNTAGT in the germline V gene. The CDR3 has 14 residues. V shed 2 bases and J shed 2 bases, with 10 bases lying between them. DNA for the CDR3: TGTGCCAGCAGTGACACCCATCGTCCCTACGAGCAGTACTTC. Translating gives CASSDTHRPYEQYF.

This chain links TRBV5-1 with TRBJ1-6; a possible D gene is TRBD1 (6 bases). The CDR3 has 15 amino acids. Germline CDR1 and CDR2: SGHRS and YFSETQ. Trimming took off 7 bases at V and 10 bases at J, with 21 bases between the two ends. CDR3 loop: CASQDQTGLGSPLHF. CDR3 in DNA: TGCGCCAGCCAAGACCAGACAGGCCTAGGGTCACCCCTCCACTTT.

This sequence joins TRBV11-2 and TRBJ2-2, with a weak D call TRBD2 (5 bases). CDR1 is SGHAT, CDR2 FQNNGV, per germline. With 3 bases removed from V and 0 bases from J, the gap between germline ends came to 14 bases. This CDR3 contains 17 residues. The CDR3 sequence: CASSLLKGLANTGELFF. DNA of the CDR3: TGTGCCAGCAGCTTGTTAAAAGGACTTGCGAACACCGGGGAGCTGTTTTTT.

The V and J genes are TRBV28 and TRBJ2-7; 12 bases line up with TRBD2. The CDR3 has 16 residues. CDR1 MDHEN and CDR2 SYDVKM come from the germline V gene. With V trimmed by 6 bases and J by 4 bases, 10 bases remained unmatched. CDR3 sequence (DNA): TGTGCCAGCAGACCCAAACTAGCGGGGGGCCCGTACGAGCAGTACTTC. Translated: CASRPKLAGGPYEQYF.

For the CDR3, the DNA is TGTGCCAGCAGTTCAAGCCCGAGGGGTTCACCCCTCCACTTT. Translating gives CASSSSPRGSPLHF. The chain has TRBV6-5 and TRBJ1-6; the D gene is possibly TRBD1 (5 bases). Trimming left V 4 bases short and J 9 bases short, with 13 bases between. From germline, CDR1 is MNHEY and CDR2 SVGAGI. The CDR3 covers 14 residues.

This chain connects TRBV7-9 to TRBJ1-2; D gene uncertain. CDR1 and CDR2 from the germline V gene are SEHNR and FQNEAQ (reference sequence). CDR3 size: 12 residues. V was shortened by 4 bases and J by 6 bases, with 9 bases between the two germline ends. This chain's CDR3 is CASSSGGNGYTF. In DNA form, the CDR3 reads TGTGCCAGCAGCTCTGGTGGGAATGGCTACACCTTC.

V and J are TRBV28 and TRBJ2-7; tentatively, D is TRBD2 (6 bases). V lost 8 bases and J lost 6, with 14 bases in between. CDR1 and CDR2 from the germline V gene are MDHEN and SYDVKM. The CDR3 length is 12 residues. The CDR3 sequence is CASGWGEAEQYF. The DNA for the CDR3 is TGTGCCAGCGGCTGGGGGGAGGCCGAGCAGTACTTC.

The chain carries TRBV11-2 and TRBJ1-3; D is uncertain. Per germline, CDR1 SGHAT and CDR2 FQNNGV. V lost 1 base and J lost 0, with 7 bases in between. This CDR3 is built from 15 residues. This CDR3 is CASSLVGLSGNTIYF. CDR3 DNA: TGTGCCAGCAGCTTAGTCGGACTCTCTGGAAACACCATATATTTT. The whole variable domain, remainder taken from reference TRBV11-2 and TRBJ1-3, is EAGVAQSPRYKIIEKRQSVAFWCNPISGHATLYWYQQILGQGPKLLIQFQNNGVVDDSQLPKDRFSAERLKGVDSTLKIQPAKLEDSAVYLCASSLVGLSGNTIYFGEGSWLTVV.

The chain links TRBV5-4 to TRBJ2-2; 8 bases are a match to TRBD1. Germline CDR1 SGHNT, CDR2 YYREEE (reference sequence). The V and J ends lost 3 bases and 1 base, in that order; junction bases with no gene match: 5. The CDR3 sequence is 16 residues long. CDR3 DNA sequence: TGTGCCAGCAGCTCGGACAGGGCAAAGAACACCGGGGAGCTGTTTTTT. Its translation is CASSSDRAKNTGELFF.

The genes are TRBV7-2 and TRBJ2-5, with D possibly being TRBD2 (6 bases). Between the trimmed V and J ends, which lost 1 base and 5 bases, there was a span of 26 bases. Per germline, CDR1 SGHTA and CDR2 FQGNSA. The CDR3 spans 19 residues. The CDR3 DNA follows: TGTGCCAGCAGCTTAGGTCTAGGGACGGGAGTAGGAGGGCGGGAGACCCAGTACTTC. It encodes CASSLGLGTGVGGRETQYF.

The rearrangement links TRBV7-6 to TRBJ1-4, with TRBD1 matching over 8 bases. Germline assignment: CDR1 SGHVS and CDR2 FNYEAQ. With 8 bases clipped from V and 7 bases from J, the junction kept 6 bases outside the gene matches. The CDR3 runs to 13 residues. The CDR3 nucleotides are TGTGCCAGCCACGTAGGACAGGGTGAAAAACTGTTTTTT. It specifies CASHVGQGEKLFF. Using reference TRBV7-6 and TRBJ1-4 for the parts outside the CDR3, the full variable domain is GAGVSQSPRYKVTKRGQDVALRCDPISGHVSLYWYRQALGQGPEFLTYFNYEAQQDKSGLPNDRFSAERPEGSISTLTIQRTEQRDSAMYRCASHVGQGEKLFFGSGTQLSVL.

The V and J genes are TRBV25-1 and TRBJ1-1; unclear D gene. Per the germline V gene, CDR1 is MGHDK and CDR2 is SYGVNS. CDR3 size: 12 residues. Trimming took 7 bases from V and 4 from J, leaving 10 bases between them. CDR3 DNA sequence: TGTGCCAGCAAGGGTGACATCACTGAAGCTTTCTTT. Protein product: CASKGDITEAFF.

The chain has TRBV29-1 and TRBJ2-1; maybe TRBD1 (6 bases). The CDR3 loop spans 12 amino acids. V dropped 3 bases and J dropped 6 bases, with 9 bases sitting between them. Germline assignment: CDR1 SQVTM and CDR2 ANQGSEA. The CDR3 nucleotides read TGCAGCGTTGAGCCACAGGGCAATGAGCAGTTCTTC. Its translation is CSVEPQGNEQFF.

The gene calls are TRBV12-3 or TRBV12-4 and TRBJ1-5; D is unresolved. The CDR3 is 13 amino acids. V was shortened by 7 bases and J by 4 bases, with 11 bases between the two germline ends. DNA for the CDR3: TGTGCCAGCACCCTTAGGGAGAATCAGCCCCAGCATTTT. It encodes CASTLRENQPQHF.